This is a list of T cell receptor beta chains from one sample in a study of blood T cell repertoires in COVID-19. TCRdb's table, derived via immunoSEQ multiplex PCR, lists solely in-frame clones and lacks some. The sample yields over 100,000 clones, around 89% seen once. Sequences were obtained from peripheral blood. The origin of the receptors is a man in his fifties with acute or convalescent COVID-19. Each CDR3 is given with its conserved first and last residue. D genes are given only for firm matches. For some rows the clone size is stated as once, few or many, or as a class when expanded; others skip it.

V gene	J gene	clone size	D gene	CDR3 protein	CDR3 DNA
TRBV27	TRBJ2-7	NA	NA	CASSPQEGPYEQYF	TGTGCCAGCAGTCCACAGGAGGGTCCCTACGAGCAGTACTTC
TRBV12-3/TRBV12-4	TRBJ1-5	NA	NA	CASSARGGEQHF	TGTGCCAGCAGCGCGAGGGGGGGGGAACAGCATTTT
TRBV6-5	TRBJ2-7	NA	TRBD1	CASSIGQGKYEQYF	TGTGCCAGCAGTATAGGACAGGGGAAGTACGAGCAGTACTTC
TRBV5-1	TRBJ2-7	NA	TRBD1	CASSRGQTSYEQYF	TGCGCCAGCAGCAGGGGACAGACTTCCTACGAGCAGTACTTC
TRBV19	TRBJ1-4	NA	NA	CASSLDRRQLFF	TGTGCCAGTAGCCTCGACAGGAGGCAACTGTTTTTT
TRBV7-2	TRBJ2-1	NA	NA	CASSPHAYNEQFF	TGTGCCAGCAGCCCCCATGCGTACAATGAGCAGTTCTTC
TRBV6-5	TRBJ1-1	NA	TRBD1	CASSPWDRVVTEAFF	TGTGCCAGCAGTCCATGGGACAGGGTGGTCACTGAAGCTTTCTTT
TRBV6-5	TRBJ1-1	NA	NA	CASSSGSAGHTEAFF	TGTGCCAGCAGCTCTGGGTCGGCAGGGCACACTGAAGCTTTCTTT
TRBV7-8	TRBJ1-6	NA	TRBD1	CASSSDRGGPLHF	TGTGCCAGCAGCTCGGACAGGGGAGGACCCCTCCACTTT
TRBV9	TRBJ1-5	NA	NA	CASNGGNSNQPQHF	TGTGCCAGCAACGGGGGAAATAGCAATCAGCCCCAGCATTTT
TRBV28	TRBJ1-2	NA	TRBD1	CASRLRTGGPYGYTF	TGTGCCAGCCGCCTCCGGACAGGGGGGCCTTATGGCTACACCTTC
TRBV7-9	TRBJ1-5	few	NA	CASSLEGIQPQHF	TGTGCCAGCAGCTTAGAGGGGATACAGCCCCAGCATTTT
TRBV19	TRBJ1-1	NA	NA	CASSIREQLNTEAFF	TGTGCCAGTAGTATTCGCGAACAGCTGAACACTGAAGCTTTCTTT
TRBV29-1	TRBJ1-1	NA	NA	CSAGVGTEAFF	TGCAGCGCAGGAGTTGGAACTGAAGCTTTCTTT
TRBV18	TRBJ1-6	NA	NA	CASSPRGESSYNSPLHF	TGTGCCAGCTCACCACGTGGGGAGAGCTCCTATAATTCACCCCTCCACTTT